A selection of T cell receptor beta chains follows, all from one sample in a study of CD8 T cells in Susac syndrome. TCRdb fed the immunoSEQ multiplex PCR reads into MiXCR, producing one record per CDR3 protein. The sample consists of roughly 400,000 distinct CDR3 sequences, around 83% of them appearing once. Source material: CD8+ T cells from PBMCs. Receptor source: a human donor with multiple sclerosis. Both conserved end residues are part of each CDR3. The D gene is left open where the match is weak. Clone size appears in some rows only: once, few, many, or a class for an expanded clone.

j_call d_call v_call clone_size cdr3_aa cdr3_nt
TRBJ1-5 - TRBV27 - CASSTDRPYSNQPQHF TGTGCCAGCAGTACCGACAGACCTTATAGCAATCAGCCCCAGCATTTT
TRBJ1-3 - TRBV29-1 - CSVERVPNTIYF TGCAGCGTTGAACGGGTTCCCAACACCATATATTTT
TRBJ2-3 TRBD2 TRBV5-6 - CASNMRWRGGDGAHTQYF TGTGCCAGCAACATGCGGTGGAGGGGAGGGGATGGAGCACATACGCAGTATTTT
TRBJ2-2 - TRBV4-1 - CASSQERQPGELFF TGCGCCAGCAGCCAAGAAAGGCAGCCCGGGGAGCTGTTTTTT
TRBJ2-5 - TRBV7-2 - CASSLEGGWGTQYF TGTGCCAGCAGCTTAGAAGGCGGGTGGGGGACCCAGTACTTC
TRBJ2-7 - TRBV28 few CASRGTDSYEQYF TGTGCCAGCAGGGGGACCGACTCCTACGAGCAGTACTTC
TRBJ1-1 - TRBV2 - CASSDGVLSDTEAFF TGTGCCAGCAGTGACGGGGTGCTCTCGGACACTGAAGCTTTCTTT
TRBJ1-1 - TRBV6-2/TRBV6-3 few CASRWALNTEAFF TGTGCCAGCAGATGGGCCTTGAACACTGAAGCTTTCTTT
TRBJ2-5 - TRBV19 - CASSRLEQETQYF TGTGCCAGTAGTAGACTGGAGCAAGAGACCCAGTACTTC
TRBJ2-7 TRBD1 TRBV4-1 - CASSQSGGYGYEQYF TGCGCCAGCAGCCAGTCAGGGGGCTATGGCTACGAGCAGTACTTC
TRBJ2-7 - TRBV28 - CASSVGGYPVNWILDYEQYF TGTGCCAGCAGTGTTGGGGGATACCCTGTTAATTGGATCCTTGACTACGAGCAGTACTTC
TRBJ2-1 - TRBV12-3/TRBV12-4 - CASSFPEGLSLDEQFF TGTGCCAGCAGTTTTCCGGAGGGGCTGAGCTTGGATGAGCAGTTCTTC
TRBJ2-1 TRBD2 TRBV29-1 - CSVVGTSGSYEQFF TGCAGCGTTGTTGGGACTAGCGGGAGTTATGAGCAGTTCTTC
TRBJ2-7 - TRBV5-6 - CASSLEGRESSYEQYF TGTGCCAGCAGCTTGGAGGGCAGGGAGAGCTCCTACGAGCAGTACTTC
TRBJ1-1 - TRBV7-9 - CASIMEGSAEAFF TGTGCCAGCATCATGGAGGGTTCCGCTGAAGCTTTCTTT
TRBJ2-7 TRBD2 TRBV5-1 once CASSPLPGLVYEQYF TGCGCCAGCAGCCCGCTACCGGGACTAGTCTACGAGCAGTACTTC
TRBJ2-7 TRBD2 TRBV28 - CASSGLGGVYEQYF TGTGCCAGCAGTGGGCTCGGGGGGGTCTACGAGCAGTACTTC
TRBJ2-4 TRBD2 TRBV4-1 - CASSQDLREPFFAKNIQYF TGCGCCAGCAGCCAAGATTTGCGGGAGCCTTTTTTTGCCAAAAACATTCAGTACTTC
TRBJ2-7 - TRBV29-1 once CSVEDVASYEQYF TGCAGCGTTGAAGATGTAGCCTCCTACGAGCAGTACTTC
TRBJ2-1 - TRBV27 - CASSLSPDGQYNEQFF TGTGCCAGCAGTTTATCGCCGGACGGACAATACAATGAGCAGTTCTTC
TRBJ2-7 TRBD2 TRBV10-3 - CAISGGTSFPYEQYF TGTGCCATCAGTGGCGGGACTAGTTTTCCCTACGAGCAGTACTTC
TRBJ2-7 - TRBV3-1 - CASSQDQGQPTYEQYF TGTGCCAGCAGCCAAGATCAGGGGCAGCCCACCTACGAGCAGTACTTC
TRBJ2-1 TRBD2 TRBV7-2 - CASSQLAGGPYNEQFF TGTGCCAGCAGTCAACTAGCGGGGGGACCCTACAATGAGCAGTTCTTC
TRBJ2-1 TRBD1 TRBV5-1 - CASSWTGLDNEQFF TGCGCCAGCAGCTGGACAGGTTTGGACAATGAGCAGTTCTTC
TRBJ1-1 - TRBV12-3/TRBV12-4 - CASSLVGWGNTEAFF TGTGCCAGCAGTTTGGTAGGGTGGGGGAACACTGAAGCTTTCTTT
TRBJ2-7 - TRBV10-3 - CAISESEEQYF TGTGCCATCAGTGAGTCAGAGGAGCAGTACTTC
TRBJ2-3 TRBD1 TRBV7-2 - CASSLVGQSTDTQYF TGTGCCAGCAGCTTAGTGGGACAGAGCACAGATACGCAGTATTTT
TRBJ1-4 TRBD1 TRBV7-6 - CASSLTPGQTNEKLFF TGTGCCAGCAGCTTGACCCCGGGACAGACTAATGAAAAACTGTTTTTT
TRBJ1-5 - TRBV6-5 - CASRPIGASNQPQHF TGTGCCAGCAGACCAATCGGGGCGAGCAATCAGCCCCAGCATTTT
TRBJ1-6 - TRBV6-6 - CASREVEGSPLHF TGTGCCAGCAGAGAAGTGGAGGGATCACCCCTCCACTTT
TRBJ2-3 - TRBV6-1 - CASSIQDNTDTQYF TGTGCCAGCAGTATACAGGATAACACAGATACGCAGTATTTT
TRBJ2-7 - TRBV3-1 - CASSQAARDSREQYF TGTGCCAGCAGCCAAGCGGCACGGGACTCCCGGGAGCAGTACTTC
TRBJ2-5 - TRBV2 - CASSDRGPETQYF TGTGCCAGCAGTGATCGAGGTCCAGAGACCCAGTACTTC
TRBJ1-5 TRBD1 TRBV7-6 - CAREQGARNQPQHF TGTGCCAGGGAACAGGGGGCTCGCAATCAGCCCCAGCATTTT
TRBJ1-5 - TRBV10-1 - CASRGPDGTSNQPQHF TGCGCCAGCCGAGGGCCGGACGGAACTAGCAATCAGCCCCAGCATTTT
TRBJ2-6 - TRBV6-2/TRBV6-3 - CASSYGANVLTF TGTGCCAGCAGTTATGGGGCCAACGTCCTGACTTTC
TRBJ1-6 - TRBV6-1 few CASALGNSPLHF TGTGCCAGCGCTCTTGGGAATTCACCCCTCCACTTT
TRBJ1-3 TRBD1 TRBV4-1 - CASSQDLGQGAYTIYF TGCGCCAGCAGCCAAGATCTCGGGCAGGGGGCTTACACCATATATTTT
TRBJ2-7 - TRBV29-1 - CSVVGGDTSYEQYF TGCAGCGTTGTTGGGGGGGACACATCCTACGAGCAGTACTTC
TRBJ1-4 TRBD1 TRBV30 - CAWRTLGQGNEKLFF TGTGCCTGGAGGACACTCGGACAGGGAAATGAAAAACTGTTTTTT
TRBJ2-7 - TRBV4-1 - CASSQEPRSLEQYF TGCGCCAGCAGCCAAGAGCCTAGGTCCCTAGAGCAGTACTTC
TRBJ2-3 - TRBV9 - CASSWGSDTDTQYF TGTGCCAGCAGCTGGGGCAGCGACACAGATACGCAGTATTTT
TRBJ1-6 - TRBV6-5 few CASSYFSPSYNSPLHF TGTGCCAGCAGTTACTTTAGCCCCTCCTATAATTCACCCCTCCACTTT
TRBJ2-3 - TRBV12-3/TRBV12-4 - CASSLDGGTDTQYF TGTGCCAGCAGTTTAGACGGGGGCACAGATACGCAGTATTTT
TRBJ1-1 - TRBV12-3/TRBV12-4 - CASSFMRSTEAFF TGTGCCAGCAGTTTCATGAGGTCGACTGAAGCTTTCTTT
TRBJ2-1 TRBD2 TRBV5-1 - CASSALAGAYNEQFF TGCGCCAGCAGCGCACTAGCGGGAGCCTACAATGAGCAGTTCTTC
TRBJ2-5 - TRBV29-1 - CSVLPLGRGETQYF TGCAGCGTTCTCCCCTTAGGCAGGGGAGAGACCCAGTACTTC
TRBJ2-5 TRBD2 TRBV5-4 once CASSPGLVVQETQYF TGTGCCAGCAGCCCGGGACTAGTGGTCCAAGAGACCCAGTACTTC
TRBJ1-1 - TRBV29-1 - CSVEPPMGRNEAFF TGCAGCGTTGAACCCCCGATGGGGCGGAATGAAGCTTTCTTT
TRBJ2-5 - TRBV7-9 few CASSLTGDSGETQYF TGTGCCAGCAGCTTAACAGGGGACAGCGGGGAGACCCAGTACTTC
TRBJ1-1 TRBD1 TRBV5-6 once CASSWGQGSTEAFF TGTGCCAGCAGCTGGGGACAGGGGAGCACTGAAGCTTTCTTT
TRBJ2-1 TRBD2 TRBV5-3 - CARSLDGGRAGDEQFF TGTGCCAGAAGCTTGGATGGCGGGAGGGCCGGCGATGAGCAGTTCTTC
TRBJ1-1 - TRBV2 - CASKGELDTEAFF TGTGCCAGCAAGGGGGAATTGGACACTGAAGCTTTCTTT
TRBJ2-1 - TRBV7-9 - CASSLGFGGHEQFF TGTGCCAGCAGCTTAGGGTTCGGGGGACATGAGCAGTTCTTC
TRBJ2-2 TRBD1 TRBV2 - CASNDGTDTGELFF TGTGCCAGCAATGACGGGACAGACACCGGGGAGCTGTTTTTT